This T cell receptor (beta chain) was sequenced during a study of response to subunit inactivated influenza vaccine. About this clonotype itself: What it recognizes is unknown.

Study outcomes and limitations: Authors suggested each seasonal influenza vaccination recruits few new T cells.

In TCRdb, the RT-PCR reads were re-called with MiXCR into one record per CDR3 protein. The table has over 450,000 distinct CDR3 sequences, over 10% seen once. CDR1 and CDR2 from the germline V gene are MGHRA and YSYEKL. After removal of 4 bases from V and 16 bases from J, the junction contained 6 bases not matched to a gene. This CDR3 is 12 amino acids long. J is TRBJ2-6 and V is TRBV4-1, with TRBD2 matching 8 bases. This clonotype was sampled from a man aged 45 to 65 who received an inactivated influenza vaccine. The sequencing used PBMCs from blood, collected roughly 45 days after vaccination. CDR3 coding DNA: TGCGCCAGCAGCCTGCGGGGGGAGATACTGACTTTC. Protein: CASSLRGEILTF.